This note documents a single TCR beta chain sequence. Its antigen remains unidentified. CDR1 and CDR2 from the germline V gene are MDHEN and SYDVKM. This CDR3 has 12 residues. V was cut by 5 bases and J by 7 bases, with 11 bases left in between. The data stem from a study of shared clonotypes between healthy human individuals. The authors divided CD4+ cells into CD45RA+ naive and CD45RA-negative memory subsets. Profiling relied on immunoSEQ multiplex PCR, and the TCRdb table lists in-frame clones only, not all of them. This repertoire shows 2 million to 3 million clones, approximately 94% found once; its top ten account for 0.36%. Study conclusions and caveats: Memory subsets generally showed smaller estimated richness than naive subsets did. Non-shared clonotypes displayed generation probabilities falling below those of clonotypes present in all four donors.

This chain uses TRBV28 with TRBJ1-2; D gene uncertain. Sequencing input: naive CD4+ T cells from PBMCs. As for subset: CD45RA+ positively selected. This TCR was recovered from a man aged 18-30 years in good health. Some clones in this sample may be carry-over from other donors' samples. In DNA, the CDR3 is TGTGCCAGCAGTCCTAGGTCCAGTGGCTACACCTTC. Translated: CASSPRSSGYTF.